The 25 T cell receptor beta chains given below trace back to one sample, sequenced in a study of blood T cell repertoires in COVID-19. Clones were sequenced by immunoSEQ multiplex PCR, and TCRdb holds only the in-frame ones, with some missing. Among around 370,000 clones listed, about 90% were seen once. Sequences were obtained from peripheral blood. The receptors were sampled from a man aged 18 to 29 with active or convalescent COVID-19.

The rearrangement links TRBV7-2 to TRBJ2-3, with 12 bases lining up with TRBD2. Looked up from germline, CDR1 is SGHTA and CDR2 is FQGNSA. The CDR3 loop spans 18 amino acids. V trimming: 4 bases; J trimming: 3 bases; junction bases outside the gene matches: 11. CDR3 sequence (DNA): TGTGCCAGCAGCTCGTCCCCCCTAGCGGGAGGGCCAACAGATACGCAGTATTTT. Its protein is CASSSSPLAGGPTDTQYF. Supplemented by reference TRBV7-2 and TRBJ2-3, the full variable domain reads GAGVSQSPSNKVTEKGKDVELRCDPISGHTALYWYRQSLGQGLEFLIYFQGNSAPDKSGLPSDRFSAERTGGSVSTLTIQRTQQEDSAVYLCASSSSPLAGGPTDTQYFGPGTRLTVL.

The chain has TRBV27 and TRBJ1-1; D ambiguous. CDR1 MNHEY and CDR2 SMNVEV come from the germline V gene (reference sequence). The CDR3 runs to 15 residues. The V end lost 6 bases, the J end lost 2 bases, and 16 bases lay between the germline ends. CDR3 DNA sequence: TGTGCCAGCAGGGGTCAGGTAGGAAGCAACACTGAAGCTTTCTTT. Encoded protein: CASRGQVGSNTEAFF.

This chain connects TRBV6-5 to TRBJ2-7, with 9 bases lining up with TRBD2. CDR1 MNHEY and CDR2 SVGAGI come from the germline V gene. This CDR3 region has 15 residues. V trimming: 6 bases; J trimming: 5 bases; junction bases outside the gene matches: 11. The CDR3 bases are TGTGCCAGCAGACTAAGTCTAGCGGGGTTAAACGAGCAGTACTTC. Encoded protein: CASRLSLAGLNEQYF.

This clone was recorded only once. The V and J genes are TRBV6-2 or TRBV6-3 and TRBJ2-3; maybe TRBD2 (6 bases). V was clipped by 2 bases and J by 8 bases, with 8 bases between them. Germline CDR1 MNHEY, CDR2 SVGEGT. This CDR3 spans 12 amino acids. The CDR3 here is CASSYAGSTQYF. The DNA for the CDR3 is TGTGCCAGCAGTTACGCGGGGAGTACGCAGTATTTT.

The chain uses TRBV19 and TRBJ2-3; 12 bases line up with TRBD2. V shed 9 bases and J 6 bases; nucleotides not matched to a gene: 10. The CDR3 is 15 residues long. The germline V gene has CDR1 LNHDA and CDR2 SQIVND (reference sequence). The CDR3 loop reads CASRRLAGGSDTQYF. DNA of the CDR3: TGTGCCAGCCGACGTCTAGCGGGGGGGTCGGATACGCAGTATTTT. Supplemented by reference TRBV19 and TRBJ2-3, the full variable domain reads DGGITQSPKYLFRKEGQNVTLSCEQNLNHDAMYWYRQDPGQGLRLIYYSQIVNDFQKGDIAEGYSVSREKKESFPLTVTSAQKNPTAFYLCASRRLAGGSDTQYFGPGTRLTVL.

The chain couples TRBV11-3 to TRBJ2-1; D is possibly TRBD2 (6 bases). The germline V and J ends were trimmed by 4 bases and 15 bases, with 25 bases remaining between them. CDR1 is SGHNT, CDR2 YENEEA, per germline. This CDR3 is built from 15 residues. CDR3 in DNA: TGTGCCAGCAGCTCCCGAGCGGCCGCGGGGAGTACTCTGTTCTTC. It specifies CASSSRAAAGSTLFF. Full variable domain (rest looked up from reference TRBV11-3 and TRBJ2-1): EAGVVQSPRYKIIEKKQPVAFWCNPISGHNTLYWYLQNLGQGPELLIRYENEEAVDDSQLPKDRFSAERLKGVDSTLKIQPAELGDSAVYLCASSSRAAAGSTLFFGPGTRLTVL.

The chain combines TRBV11-3 with TRBJ2-1; 8 positions match TRBD1. With V trimmed by 5 bases and J by 6 bases, 3 bases remained unmatched. CDR1 and CDR2 from the germline V gene are SGHNT and YENEEA. This CDR3 region has 13 residues. The CDR3 here is CASSKDRGNEQFF. The DNA of the CDR3 is TGTGCCAGCAGCAAAGACAGGGGCAATGAGCAGTTCTTC.

In its sample, this clone was seen once. The rearrangement links TRBV12-3 or TRBV12-4 to TRBJ1-5, with TRBD1 identical over 7 bases. The CDR3 is 13 amino acids. Unmatched junction bases numbered 5, after V lost 7 bases and J lost 5 bases. CDR3 DNA: TGTGCCAGCACAGGGGGTGATCATCAGCCCCAGCATTTT. It specifies CASTGGDHQPQHF.

The rearrangement links TRBV2 to TRBJ1-2; the D is unclear. The CDR3 is 12 amino acids. The germline gives CDR1 SNHLY, CDR2 FYNNEI. V lost 5 bases and J 6 bases, leaving 10 bases between the germline ends. In DNA form, the CDR3 reads TGTGCCAGCAGTATCGGGGTGGATGGCTACACCTTC. Its translation is CASSIGVDGYTF.

This chain's CDR3 is CASSQERRVNEKLFF. The CDR3 coding sequence is TGCGCCAGCAGCCAAGAGCGGCGGGTTAATGAAAAACTGTTTTTT. J is TRBJ1-4 and V is TRBV4-1, with unresolved D. Per the germline V gene, CDR1 is MGHRA and CDR2 is YSYEKL. V lost 0 bases, J lost 4 bases, and 9 bases lay in between. The CDR3 is made up of 15 amino acids.

This chain links TRBV6-5 with TRBJ2-5; D ambiguous. The CDR3 has 10 amino acids. Trimming shortened V by 8 bases and J by 3 bases, and 4 bases separated the two germline ends. Germline V CDR1 and CDR2: MNHEY, SVGAGI. The CDR3, as DNA: TGTGCCAGCGGAGAAGAGACCCAGTACTTC. Its protein is CASGEETQYF.

V usage is TRBV5-8 and J usage is TRBJ2-2, with TRBD2 as a possible D gene (5 bases). The CDR3 extends over 14 amino acids. CDR1 is SGHTS, CDR2 YDEGEE, per germline. Trimming cost V 1 base and J 13 bases, with 17 bases left between them. The CDR3 region is CASSLTSGVPGLFF. The CDR3 nucleotides are TGTGCCAGCAGCTTGACGTCCGGGGTTCCGGGGCTGTTTTTT.

The J gene is TRBJ1-2, the V gene TRBV10-3, with TRBD1 identical over 7 bases. The CDR3 consists of 14 residues. J was trimmed by 8 bases and V by 6 bases; bases with no gene match: 12. Germline V gene data show CDR1 as ENHRY and CDR2 as SYGVKD. The CDR3 is CAISLRQGTSGYTF. The DNA of the CDR3 is TGTGCCATCAGCCTAAGACAGGGTACGTCGGGCTACACCTTC.

V usage is TRBV15 and J usage is TRBJ1-4; D is ambiguous. Germline CDR1 LNHNV, CDR2 YYDKDF (reference sequence). This CDR3 comprises 17 residues. Trimming removed 5 bases from V and 3 bases from J, with 19 bases in between. The CDR3 sequence: CATSSSPLRTANEKLFF. CDR3 DNA: TGTGCCACCAGCTCGTCCCCCCTCCGTACGGCTAATGAAAAACTGTTTTTT. Combining the CDR3 with reference TRBV15 and TRBJ1-4 gives the whole variable domain DAMVIQNPRYQVTQFGKPVTLSCSQTLNHNVMYWYQQKSSQAPKLLFHYYDKDFNNEADTPDNFQSRRPNTSFCFLDIRSPGLGDTAMYLCATSSSPLRTANEKLFFGSGTQLSVL.

This chain uses TRBV28 with TRBJ1-2; D uncertain. The CDR3 has 12 amino acids. The V and J ends lost 7 bases and 4 bases respectively, with 10 bases between them. CDR1 is MDHEN, CDR2 SYDVKM, per germline. The CDR3 reads CASINSGYGYTF. CDR3 DNA: TGTGCCAGCATCAATTCAGGCTATGGCTACACCTTC.

The chain uses TRBV13 and TRBJ1-1; tentatively, D is TRBD1 (6 bases). Trimming removed 2 bases from V and 5 bases from J, with 12 bases in between. Germline CDR1 reads PRHDT; CDR2 reads FYEKMQ (reference sequence). The CDR3 spans 14 residues. The CDR3 protein is CASSLQGRGTEAFF. The DNA for the CDR3 is TGTGCCAGCAGCTTACAGGGGAGAGGAACTGAAGCTTTCTTT. The complete variable domain, with remaining parts taken from reference TRBV13 and TRBJ1-1, reads AAGVIQSPRHLIKEKRETATLKCYPIPRHDTVYWYQQGPGQDPQFLISFYEKMQSDKGSIPDRFSAQQFSDYHSELNMSSLELGDSALYFCASSLQGRGTEAFFGQGTRLTVV.

The rearrangement joins TRBV3-1 (or the pseudogene TRBV3-2) to TRBJ2-3, with 7 bases fitting TRBD2. This CDR3 spans 19 amino acids. Unmatched junction bases numbered 17, after V lost 0 bases and J lost 5 bases. Germline CDR1 is LGHDT and CDR2 is YNNKEL (reference sequence). This chain's CDR3 is CASSQDFGLVDHGGDTQYF. CDR3 bases: TGTGCCAGCAGCCAAGATTTCGGACTAGTGGACCATGGGGGAGATACGCAGTATTTT.

This rearrangement joins TRBV24-1 to TRBJ2-1; TRBD2 matches 14 bases. V dropped 4 bases and J dropped 4; count of bases not matched to a gene: 5. The CDR3 is 17 residues long. Germline V CDR1 and CDR2: KGHDR, SFDVKD. This chain's CDR3 is CATSEPRTSGGYNEQFF. CDR3 nucleotide sequence: TGTGCCACCAGTGAGCCCCGGACTAGCGGGGGGTACAATGAGCAGTTCTTC.

The chain links TRBV5-1 to TRBJ2-1; 9 bases match TRBD1. V was clipped by 1 base and J by 6 bases; unmatched bases: 8. The length of the CDR3 is 16 residues. Germline V CDR1 and CDR2: SGHRS, YFSETQ. CDR3 sequence: CASSLTGQGGGNEQFF. In DNA, the CDR3 is TGCGCCAGCAGCTTGACGGGACAGGGTGGGGGCAATGAGCAGTTCTTC.

V is TRBV5-1 and J is TRBJ1-4, with D tentatively TRBD1 (5 bases). V shed 1 base and J shed 8 bases, with 12 bases lying between them. The germline V gene has CDR1 SGHRS and CDR2 YFSETQ. The CDR3 runs 14 residues. The CDR3 bases are TGCGCCAGCAGCTTGACGGCAGGGTCCGAAAAACTGTTTTTT. It yields the protein CASSLTAGSEKLFF.

The chain carries TRBV7-6 and TRBJ2-3; 9 nucleotides line up with TRBD2. After removal of 4 bases from V and 3 bases from J, the junction contained 5 bases not matched to a gene. Germline-derived CDR1 and CDR2 are SGHVS and FNYEAQ. CDR3 size: 15 residues. The CDR3: CASSSLAGETDTQYF. Here the CDR3 DNA reads TGTGCCAGCAGCTCCTTAGCGGGGGAAACAGATACGCAGTATTTT.

This clone is a singleton in its sample. The V call is TRBV5-6, the J call TRBJ2-7; D might be TRBD1 (5 bases). CDR1 and CDR2 (germline): SGHDT, YYEEEE. This CDR3 contains 15 residues. Trimming took 1 base from V and 3 from J, leaving 14 bases between them. The CDR3 protein is CASSLQGAKVYEQYF. The CDR3 DNA is TGTGCCAGCAGCTTGCAAGGGGCAAAGGTCTACGAGCAGTACTTC.

V and J are TRBV9 and TRBJ1-1; D not certain. The CDR3 sequence is 17 residues long. Germline V gene data show CDR1 as SGDLS and CDR2 as YYNGEE. Trimming removed 3 bases from V and 1 base from J, with 19 bases in between. CDR3: CASSEAVYFGENTEAFF. In DNA form, the CDR3 reads TGTGCCAGCAGCGAGGCCGTCTATTTCGGGGAGAACACTGAAGCTTTCTTT. Using reference TRBV9 and TRBJ1-1 for the parts outside the CDR3, the full variable domain is DSGVTQTPKHLITATGQRVTLRCSPRSGDLSVYWYQQSLDQGLQFLIQYYNGEERAKGNILERFSAQQFPDLHSELNLSSLELGDSALYFCASSEAVYFGENTEAFFGQGTRLTVV.

The chain is built from TRBV19 and TRBJ1-1; TRBD1 agrees at 7 bases. CDR3 length equals 13 residues. Looked up from germline, CDR1 is LNHDA and CDR2 is SQIVND (reference sequence). V trimming: 8 bases; J trimming: 6 bases; junction bases outside the gene matches: 9. CDR3: CASDATGDAEAFF. Here the CDR3 DNA reads TGTGCCAGTGACGCTACAGGGGACGCTGAAGCTTTCTTT.

As DNA, the CDR3 is TGTGCCAGCAGTCGGACAGCCTCCCCGTCGGCTTTCTTT. Translating gives CASSRTASPSAFF. The gene calls are TRBV6-5 and TRBJ1-1; weak D call: TRBD1 (6 bases). Germline V gene lookup returns CDR1 MNHEY and CDR2 SVGAGI. CDR3 length: 13 amino acids. The V end lost 5 bases, the J end lost 11 bases, and 18 bases lay between the germline ends.